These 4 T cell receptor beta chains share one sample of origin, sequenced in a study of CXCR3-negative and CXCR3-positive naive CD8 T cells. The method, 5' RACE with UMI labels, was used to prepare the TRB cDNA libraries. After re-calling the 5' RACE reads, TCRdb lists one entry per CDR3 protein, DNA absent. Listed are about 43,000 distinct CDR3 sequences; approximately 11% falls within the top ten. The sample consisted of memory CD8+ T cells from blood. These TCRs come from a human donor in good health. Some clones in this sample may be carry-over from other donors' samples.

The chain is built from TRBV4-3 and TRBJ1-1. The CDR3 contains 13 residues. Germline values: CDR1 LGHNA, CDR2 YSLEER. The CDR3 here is CASSQARNTEAFF.

The CDR3 sequence is CSVEGVGPEAFF. The V call is TRBV29-1, the J call TRBJ1-1; the TCRdb call, TRBD1, lacks DNA for checking. CDR3 length: 12 amino acids. CDR1 and CDR2 (germline): SQVTM, ANQGSEA.

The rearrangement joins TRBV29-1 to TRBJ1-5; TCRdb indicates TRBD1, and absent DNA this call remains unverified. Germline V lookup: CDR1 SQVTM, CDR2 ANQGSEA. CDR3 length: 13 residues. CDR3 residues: CSVLVPGNQPQHF.

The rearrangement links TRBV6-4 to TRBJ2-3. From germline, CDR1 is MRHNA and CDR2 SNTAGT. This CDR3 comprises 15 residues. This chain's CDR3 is CASSDSVSPTDTQYF.